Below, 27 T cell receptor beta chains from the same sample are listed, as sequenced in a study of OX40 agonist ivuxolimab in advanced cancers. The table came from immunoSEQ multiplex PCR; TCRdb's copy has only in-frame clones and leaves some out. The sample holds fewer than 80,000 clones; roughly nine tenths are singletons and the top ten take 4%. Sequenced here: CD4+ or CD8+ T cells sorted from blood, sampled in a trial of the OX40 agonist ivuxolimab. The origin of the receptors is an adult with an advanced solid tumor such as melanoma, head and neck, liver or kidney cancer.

CDR3 bases: TGTGCCAGCAGTGGAACTAGGGGGGGAGTAACAGATACGCAGTATTTT. Protein product: CASSGTRGGVTDTQYF. V gene TRBV6-1 combines with J gene TRBJ2-3; D perhaps matches TRBD2 (7 bases). Germline V gene lookup returns CDR1 MNHNS and CDR2 SASEGT. The CDR3 totals 16 residues. Trimming left V 4 bases short and J 3 bases short, with 17 bases between.

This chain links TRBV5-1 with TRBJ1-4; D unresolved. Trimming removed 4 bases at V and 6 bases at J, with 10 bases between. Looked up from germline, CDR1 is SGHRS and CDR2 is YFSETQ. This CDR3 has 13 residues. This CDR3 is CASSLGNHEKLFF. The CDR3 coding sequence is TGCGCCAGCAGCCTCGGGAACCATGAAAAACTGTTTTTT. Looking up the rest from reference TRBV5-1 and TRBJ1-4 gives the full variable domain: KAGVTQTPRYLIKTRGQQVTLSCSPISGHRSVSWYQQTPGQGLQFLFEYFSETQRNKGNFPGRFSGRQFSNSRSEMNVSTLELGDSALYLCASSLGNHEKLFFGSGTQLSVL.

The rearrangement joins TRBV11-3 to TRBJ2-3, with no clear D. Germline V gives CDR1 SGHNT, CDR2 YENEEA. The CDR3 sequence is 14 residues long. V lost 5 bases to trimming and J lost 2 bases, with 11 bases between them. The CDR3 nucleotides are TGTGCCAGCAGCCCGCACCTCACCACAGATACGCAGTATTTT. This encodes CASSPHLTTDTQYF.

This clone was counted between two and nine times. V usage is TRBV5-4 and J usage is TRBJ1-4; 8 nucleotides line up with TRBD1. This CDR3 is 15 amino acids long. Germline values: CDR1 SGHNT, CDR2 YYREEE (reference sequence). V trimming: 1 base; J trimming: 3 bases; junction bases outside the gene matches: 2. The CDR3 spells CASSLRGQANEKLFF. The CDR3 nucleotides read TGTGCCAGCAGCTTGCGGGGACAGGCTAATGAAAAACTGTTTTTT.

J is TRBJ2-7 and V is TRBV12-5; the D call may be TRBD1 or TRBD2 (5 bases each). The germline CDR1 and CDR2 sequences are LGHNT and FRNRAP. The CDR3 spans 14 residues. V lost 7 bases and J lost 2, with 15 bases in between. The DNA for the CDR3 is TGTGCTAGTGCCTTAGGTGGGGGAGCCTACGAGCAGTACTTC. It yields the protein CASALGGGAYEQYF.

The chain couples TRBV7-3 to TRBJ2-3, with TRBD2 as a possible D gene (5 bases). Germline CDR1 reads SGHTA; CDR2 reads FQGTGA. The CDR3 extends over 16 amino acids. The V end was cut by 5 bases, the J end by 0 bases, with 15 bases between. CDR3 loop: CASSPGLHSSTDTQYF. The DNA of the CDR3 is TGTGCCAGCAGCCCCGGACTCCACTCTAGCACAGATACGCAGTATTTT.

The CDR3 nucleotides read TGCGCCAGCAGTCGGACAGGTCGCAATCAGCCCCAGCATTTT. Its translation: CASSRTGRNQPQHF. The chain is built from TRBV4-1 and TRBJ1-5; the match to TRBD1 covers 7 bases. Unmatched junction bases numbered 4, after V lost 6 bases and J lost 2 bases. The CDR3 loop spans 14 amino acids. Germline values: CDR1 MGHRA, CDR2 YSYEKL.

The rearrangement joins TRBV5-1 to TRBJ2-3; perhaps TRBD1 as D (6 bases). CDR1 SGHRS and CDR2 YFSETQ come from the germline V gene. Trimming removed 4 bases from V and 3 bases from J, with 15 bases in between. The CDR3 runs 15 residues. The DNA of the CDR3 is TGCGCCAGCAGCCTCCGACAGGTAAAGACAGATACGCAGTATTTT. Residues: CASSLRQVKTDTQYF.

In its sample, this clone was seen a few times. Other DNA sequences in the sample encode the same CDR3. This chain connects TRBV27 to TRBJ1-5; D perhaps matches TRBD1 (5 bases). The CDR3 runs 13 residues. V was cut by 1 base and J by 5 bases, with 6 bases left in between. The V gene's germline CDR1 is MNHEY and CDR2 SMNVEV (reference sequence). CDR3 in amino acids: CASSLLGDQPQHF. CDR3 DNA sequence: TGTGCCAGCAGTTTATTAGGGGATCAGCCCCAGCATTTT.

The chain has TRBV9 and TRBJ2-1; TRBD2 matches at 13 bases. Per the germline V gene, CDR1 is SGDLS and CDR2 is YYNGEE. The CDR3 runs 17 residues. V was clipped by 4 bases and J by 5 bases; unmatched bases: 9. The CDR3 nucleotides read TGTGCCAGCAGCATAAGGGTTGGACTAGCGGGAGACAATGAGCAGTTCTTC. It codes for CASSIRVGLAGDNEQFF.

The CDR3 DNA reads TGTGCCATCAGGGACCGCGAGAACACCGGGGAGCTGTTTTTT. Its protein product is CAIRDRENTGELFF. The genes are TRBV10-3 and TRBJ2-2; D gene ambiguous. CDR3 length: 14 residues. Trimming took 6 bases from V and 1 from J, leaving 9 bases between them. Germline V gene data show CDR1 as ENHRY and CDR2 as SYGVKD.

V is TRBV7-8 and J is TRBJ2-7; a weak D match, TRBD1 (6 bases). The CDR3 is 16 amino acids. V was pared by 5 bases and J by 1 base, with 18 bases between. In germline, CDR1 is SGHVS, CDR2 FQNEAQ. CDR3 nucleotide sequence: TGTGCCAGCAGCCCCCACAGGGTACCCTTTTCCTACGAGCAGTACTTC. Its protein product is CASSPHRVPFSYEQYF.

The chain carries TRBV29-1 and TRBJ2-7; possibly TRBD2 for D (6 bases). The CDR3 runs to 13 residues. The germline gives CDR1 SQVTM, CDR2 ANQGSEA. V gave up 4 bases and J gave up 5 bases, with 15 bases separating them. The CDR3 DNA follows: TGCAGCGTTGGCCGGGACTCACCCCACGAGCAGTACTTC. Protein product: CSVGRDSPHEQYF.

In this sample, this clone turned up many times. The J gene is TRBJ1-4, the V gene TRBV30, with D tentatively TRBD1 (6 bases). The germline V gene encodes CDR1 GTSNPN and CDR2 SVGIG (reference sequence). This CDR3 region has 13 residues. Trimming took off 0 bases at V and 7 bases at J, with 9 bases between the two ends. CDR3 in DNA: TGTGCCTGGAGTGTACAGGGCCCTGAAAAACTGTTTTTT. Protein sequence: CAWSVQGPEKLFF.

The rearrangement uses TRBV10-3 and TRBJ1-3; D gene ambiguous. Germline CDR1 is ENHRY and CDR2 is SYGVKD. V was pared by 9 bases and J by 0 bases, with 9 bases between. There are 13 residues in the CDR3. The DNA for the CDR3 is TGTGCCATGAGAGGGAGCTCTGGAAACACCATATATTTT. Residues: CAMRGSSGNTIYF.

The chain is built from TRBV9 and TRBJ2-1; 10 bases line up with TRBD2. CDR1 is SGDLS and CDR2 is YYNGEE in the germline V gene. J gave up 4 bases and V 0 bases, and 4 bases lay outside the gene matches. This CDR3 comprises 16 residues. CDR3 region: CASSVGGLAVYNEQFF. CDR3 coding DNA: TGTGCCAGCAGCGTAGGTGGACTAGCGGTGTACAATGAGCAGTTCTTC. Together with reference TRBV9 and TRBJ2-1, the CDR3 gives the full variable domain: DSGVTQTPKHLITATGQRVTLRCSPRSGDLSVYWYQQSLDQGLQFLIQYYNGEERAKGNILERFSAQQFPDLHSELNLSSLELGDSALYFCASSVGGLAVYNEQFFGPGTRLTVL.

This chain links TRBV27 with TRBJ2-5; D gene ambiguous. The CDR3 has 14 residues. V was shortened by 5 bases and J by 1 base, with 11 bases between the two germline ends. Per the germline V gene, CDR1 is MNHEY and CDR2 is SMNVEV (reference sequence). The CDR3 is CASSPHKSQETQYF. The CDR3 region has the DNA TGTGCCAGCAGTCCTCACAAGAGCCAAGAGACCCAGTACTTC.

CDR3 nucleotides: TGTGCCAGCAGTGGGGACGCTGGCTATGGCTACACCTTC. This sequence encodes CASSGDAGYGYTF. The rearrangement joins TRBV6-1 to TRBJ1-2, with D possibly being TRBD1 (5 bases). The CDR3 loop spans 13 amino acids. Germline values: CDR1 MNHNS, CDR2 SASEGT. V was trimmed by 4 bases and J by 4 bases, leaving 10 bases between them.

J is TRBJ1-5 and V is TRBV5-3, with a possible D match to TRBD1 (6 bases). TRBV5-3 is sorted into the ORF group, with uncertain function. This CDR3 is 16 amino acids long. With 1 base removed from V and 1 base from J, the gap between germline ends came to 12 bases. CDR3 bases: TGTGCCAGAAGCTTGCGGGGGGCCGGGAGCAATCAGCCCCAGCATTTT. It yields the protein CARSLRGAGSNQPQHF.

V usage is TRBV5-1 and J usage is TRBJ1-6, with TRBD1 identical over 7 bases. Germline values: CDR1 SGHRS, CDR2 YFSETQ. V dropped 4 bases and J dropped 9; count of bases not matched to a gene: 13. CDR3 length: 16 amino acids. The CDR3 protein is CASSQSPGTAASPLHF. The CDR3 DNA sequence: TGCGCCAGCAGCCAAAGTCCCGGGACAGCAGCTTCACCCCTCCACTTT.

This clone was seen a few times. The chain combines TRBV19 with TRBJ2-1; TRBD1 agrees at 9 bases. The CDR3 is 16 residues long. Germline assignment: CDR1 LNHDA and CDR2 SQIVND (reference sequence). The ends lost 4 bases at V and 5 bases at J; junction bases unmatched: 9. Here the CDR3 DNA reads TGTGCCAGTAGTACCCATCCGGGACAGGGAAACAATGAGCAGTTCTTC. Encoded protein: CASSTHPGQGNNEQFF.

CDR3 nucleotide sequence: TGTGCCAGTAGTATAGTTTCCGGCGGGAGCGGGTACAATGAGCAGTTCTTC. This encodes CASSIVSGGSGYNEQFF. This chain joins TRBV19 and TRBJ2-1, with 7 nucleotides matching TRBD2. CDR3 length equals 17 residues. The J segment lost 4 bases and the V segment lost 1 base, leaving 10 bases of the junction unmatched. Germline V lookup: CDR1 LNHDA, CDR2 SQIVND (reference sequence).

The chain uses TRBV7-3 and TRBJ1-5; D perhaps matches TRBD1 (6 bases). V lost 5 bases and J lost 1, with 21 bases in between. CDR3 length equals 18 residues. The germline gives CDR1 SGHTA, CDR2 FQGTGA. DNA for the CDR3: TGTGCCAGCAGCCGCGATATACAGGGATGTCAGAGCAATCAGCCCCAGCATTTT. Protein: CASSRDIQGCQSNQPQHF.

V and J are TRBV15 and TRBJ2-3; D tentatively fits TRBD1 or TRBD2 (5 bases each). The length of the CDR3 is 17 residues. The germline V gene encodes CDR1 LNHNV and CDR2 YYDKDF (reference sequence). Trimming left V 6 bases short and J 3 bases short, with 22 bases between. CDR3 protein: CATRRGWTATITDTQYF. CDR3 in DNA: TGTGCCACCAGGAGGGGATGGACCGCGACGATTACAGATACGCAGTATTTT.

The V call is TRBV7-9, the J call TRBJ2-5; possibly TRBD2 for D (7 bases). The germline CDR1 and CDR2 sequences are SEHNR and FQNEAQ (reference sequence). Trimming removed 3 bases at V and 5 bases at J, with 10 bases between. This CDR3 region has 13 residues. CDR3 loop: CASSLRGPETQYF. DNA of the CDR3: TGTGCCAGCAGCTTGCGGGGGCCGGAGACCCAGTACTTC.

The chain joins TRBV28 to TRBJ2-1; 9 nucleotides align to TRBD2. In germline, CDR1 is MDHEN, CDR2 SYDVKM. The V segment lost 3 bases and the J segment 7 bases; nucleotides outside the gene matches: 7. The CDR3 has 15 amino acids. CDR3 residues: CASSFLGGRGNEQFF. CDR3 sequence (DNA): TGTGCCAGCAGTTTTCTGGGCGGGAGGGGGAATGAGCAGTTCTTC.

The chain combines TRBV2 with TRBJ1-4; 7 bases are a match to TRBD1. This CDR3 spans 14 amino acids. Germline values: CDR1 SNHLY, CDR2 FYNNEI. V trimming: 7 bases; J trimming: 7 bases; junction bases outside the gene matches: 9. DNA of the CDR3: TGTGCCAGCACCCTAACAGGGGCGGTTGAAAAACTGTTTTTT. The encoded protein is CASTLTGAVEKLFF.